The clone carrying this T cell receptor (beta chain) was counted a few times. As yet, its antigen is unknown. This sample stems from a study of response to subunit inactivated influenza vaccine. Notes on the study in general: Each seasonal influenza vaccination recruits few new T cells, the authors suggested.

TCRdb independently ran MiXCR on the RT-PCR reads; one entry per CDR3 protein. Of 500,000 to 600,000 distinct CDR3 sequences listed, 16% were seen once; the top ten hold 3%. The germline V and J ends were trimmed by 6 bases and 2 bases, with 13 bases remaining between them. Germline CDR1 SGHAT, CDR2 FQNNGV. This CDR3 has 15 amino acids. The chain combines TRBV11-2 with TRBJ2-2; D tentatively fits TRBD1 or TRBD2 (5 bases each). The material was CD4+ T cells sorted from PBMCs, obtained around 25 months after vaccination. The TCR originated in a man between 50 and 69 years old who received an inactivated influenza vaccine. The CDR3 reads CASRLQDSNTGELFF. In nucleotides, the CDR3 is TGTGCCAGCAGACTACAGGACTCAAACACCGGGGAGCTGTTTTTT.